Listed below are T cell receptor beta chains from one sample, sequenced in a study of early T cells in non-severe SARS-CoV-2 infection. TCRdb re-analysed the 5' RACE reads in MiXCR, keeping a single row per CDR3 protein. The sample shows 55,000 to 75,000 distinct CDR3 sequences, approximately 6.1% of them seen only once. Sequenced here: whole blood, sampled at baseline. The receptors originated from an adult who was a healthcare worker with PCR-confirmed SARS-CoV-2 infection or an uninfected control (not recorded which). Each CDR3 is given with its conserved first and last residue. D genes are given only for firm matches. Not every row has a clone size; where given, it reads once, few, many or a size class.

CDR3 protein,CDR3 DNA,V gene,CDR3 length,clone size,J gene,D gene
CASTQSGTVTEQYF,TGTGCCAGCACCCAATCCGGGACGGTCACCGAGCAGTACTTC,TRBV27,14,-,TRBJ2-7,-
CSAGTGTTSGYTF,TGCAGCGCCGGGACAGGGACGACGAGTGGCTACACCTTC,TRBV29-1,13,many,TRBJ1-2,TRBD1
CSARRDRGGPDTQYF,TGCAGTGCTAGACGGGACAGGGGAGGCCCAGATACGCAGTATTTT,TRBV20-1,15,many,TRBJ2-3,TRBD1
CASSTPTGGARGYTF,TGTGCCAGTAGTACCCCGACCGGAGGGGCGCGGGGCTACACCTTC,TRBV19,15,many,TRBJ1-2,-
CASSQDKEREQYF,TGTGCCAGCAGCCAAGATAAGGAAAGGGAGCAGTACTTC,TRBV4-2,13,many,TRBJ2-7,-
CASSYSTYGGENTEAFF,TGTGCCAGCAGTTACTCTACTTACGGGGGGGAGAACACTGAAGCTTTCTTT,TRBV6-5,17,many,TRBJ1-1,-
CASSASQTGLLSGANVLTF,TGTGCCAGCTCAGCATCACAAACAGGCCTCTTATCTGGGGCCAACGTCCTGACTTTC,TRBV18,19,many,TRBJ2-6,-
CASSQVPGIGDTQYF,TGCGCCAGCAGCCAAGTTCCAGGGATAGGGGATACGCAGTATTTT,TRBV4-3,15,many,TRBJ2-3,-
CASSLSLLAGGRAKNIQYF,TGTGCCAGCAGCTTATCCCTTCTAGCGGGAGGGCGAGCCAAAAACATTCAGTACTTC,TRBV13,19,-,TRBJ2-4,TRBD2
CASSQAGTYSYNEQFF,TGTGCCAGCAGTCAGGCCGGGACATACTCCTACAATGAGCAGTTCTTC,TRBV14,16,-,TRBJ2-1,-
CASMNSYGYTF,TGTGCCAGCATGAACAGCTATGGCTACACCTTC,TRBV28,11,-,TRBJ1-2,-
CASSRTDSNQPQHF,TGTGCCAGCAGTCGGACGGATAGCAATCAGCCCCAGCATTTT,TRBV6-5,14,many,TRBJ1-5,-
CASSPERDAKNIQYF,TGTGCCAGCAGCCCCGAAAGGGACGCCAAAAACATTCAGTACTTC,TRBV7-6,15,many,TRBJ2-4,-
CASSSDRDRGSYEQYF,TGTGCCAGCAGCTCGGACCGGGACAGGGGCTCCTACGAGCAGTACTTC,TRBV5-5,16,many,TRBJ2-7,TRBD1
CAISGLAVNTGELFF,TGTGCCATCAGTGGACTAGCGGTAAACACCGGGGAGCTGTTTTTT,TRBV10-3,15,many,TRBJ2-2,TRBD2
CASSPHHGRGSYEQYF,TGTGCCAGCAGCCCCCACCATGGGAGGGGCTCCTACGAGCAGTACTTC,TRBV11-2,16,few,TRBJ2-7,TRBD2
CASSQDGWPSSYNEQFF,TGCGCCAGCAGCCAAGATGGCTGGCCGTCCTCCTACAATGAGCAGTTCTTC,TRBV4-1,17,-,TRBJ2-1,-
CASSPQGWFDTEAFF,TGTGCCAGCAGCCCACAGGGGTGGTTCGACACTGAAGCTTTCTTT,TRBV7-3,15,-,TRBJ1-1,TRBD1
CSARRQGDEQYF,TGCAGTGCTAGGCGACAGGGGGACGAGCAGTACTTC,TRBV20-1,12,many,TRBJ2-7,TRBD1
CSAQAAVAGYTF,TGCAGTGCTCAGGCGGCAGTCGCCGGCTACACCTTC,TRBV20-1,12,many,TRBJ1-2,-
CAISEIGNEQFF,TGTGCCATCAGTGAGATTGGGAATGAGCAGTTCTTC,TRBV10-3,12,many,TRBJ2-1,-
CSVAPQGLNTEAFF,TGCAGCGTTGCACCCCAGGGTCTGAACACTGAAGCTTTCTTT,TRBV29-1,14,many,TRBJ1-1,-
CSARGGDSLNYGYTF,TGCAGTGCTAGAGGGGGGGACAGCCTTAACTATGGCTACACCTTC,TRBV20-1,15,many,TRBJ1-2,TRBD1
CSVLSPSWEQYF,TGCAGCGTTCTGAGCCCATCCTGGGAGCAGTACTTC,TRBV29-1,12,many,TRBJ2-7,-
CASRREAGRDTQYF,TGTGCCAGCCGACGGGAGGCAGGGAGGGATACGCAGTATTTT,TRBV9,14,few,TRBJ2-3,TRBD2
CASSLNRNQPQHF,TGTGCCAGCAGCTTAAACCGTAATCAGCCCCAGCATTTT,TRBV11-2,13,-,TRBJ1-5,-
CASSITEPNYGYTF,TGTGCCAGTAGTATAACAGAACCGAACTATGGCTACACCTTC,TRBV19,14,-,TRBJ1-2,-
CASSTRQKQYF,TGTGCCAGCAGTACTAGACAGAAGCAGTACTTC,TRBV12-3/TRBV12-4,11,-,TRBJ2-7,-
CASSSYRVSAQLYGYTF,TGTGCCAGCAGCTCTTACAGGGTCTCTGCACAACTCTATGGCTACACCTTC,TRBV7-8,17,few,TRBJ1-2,-
CAISEGQNYGYTF,TGTGCCATCAGTGAAGGACAGAACTATGGCTACACCTTC,TRBV10-3,13,many,TRBJ1-2,-
CASYTAPILYF,TGTGCCAGTTACACAGCGCCAATATTGTACTTC,TRBV28,11,many,TRBJ2-4,-
CASSLASLLAGLRNNEQFF,TGTGCCAGCAGTTTAGCTTCCCTCTTAGCGGGACTTAGAAACAATGAGCAGTTCTTC,TRBV12-3/TRBV12-4,19,few,TRBJ2-1,TRBD2
CAISTSSYEQYF,TGTGCCATCAGTACAAGCTCCTACGAGCAGTACTTC,TRBV10-3,12,few,TRBJ2-7,-
CSARPGGYTDTQYF,TGCAGTGCTAGGCCAGGGGGGTACACAGATACGCAGTATTTT,TRBV20-1,14,-,TRBJ2-3,-
CSAPRDRGREQYF,TGCAGTGCTCCCCGGGACAGGGGGCGAGAGCAGTACTTC,TRBV20-1,13,-,TRBJ2-7,TRBD1
CASRYTKGALSGNTIYF,TGTGCCAGCCGCTACACCAAAGGTGCACTCTCTGGAAACACCATATATTTT,TRBV11-2,17,many,TRBJ1-3,-
CASSTPSGSSYEQYF,TGTGCCAGCAGTACCCCTAGCGGGAGCTCCTACGAGCAGTACTTC,TRBV6-5,15,many,TRBJ2-7,TRBD2
CATERNEQFF,TGTGCGACCGAGAGGAATGAGCAGTTCTTC,TRBV7-9,10,many,TRBJ2-1,-
CASSLTGLAGREQFF,TGTGCCAGCAGCTTAACTGGTCTAGCGGGACGTGAGCAGTTCTTC,TRBV7-3,15,-,TRBJ2-1,TRBD2
CASSGGPGQVVNEQFF,TGTGCCAGCAGTGGGGGACCGGGACAGGTGGTAAATGAGCAGTTCTTC,TRBV2,16,few,TRBJ2-1,TRBD1
CASSLKAGGETQYF,TGTGCCAGCAGCTTAAAGGCCGGTGGTGAGACCCAGTACTTC,TRBV7-2,14,few,TRBJ2-5,-
CASSLDFNQRLFF,TGTGCCAGCAGCTTGGACTTTAATCAACGGCTGTTTTTT,TRBV5-4,13,few,TRBJ2-2,-
CASGTGGDTGELFF,TGTGCCAGCGGTACGGGGGGTGACACCGGGGAGCTGTTTTTT,TRBV7-2,14,many,TRBJ2-2,TRBD2
CSARGAGDNTGELFF,TGCAGTGCTAGAGGGGCCGGGGATAACACCGGGGAGCTGTTTTTT,TRBV20-1,15,many,TRBJ2-2,-
CASSLGVYYEQYF,TGTGCCAGCAGCTTAGGTGTTTACTACGAGCAGTACTTC,TRBV11-2,13,medium-sized,TRBJ2-7,-
CSVSGRVNTGELFF,TGCAGCGTTAGCGGGAGGGTAAACACCGGGGAGCTGTTTTTT,TRBV29-1,14,many,TRBJ2-2,TRBD2
CASSTPPAGVIEQYF,TGTGCCAGCAGCACACCCCCAGCGGGAGTAATCGAGCAGTACTTC,TRBV28,15,many,TRBJ2-7,TRBD2
CASSYGAVNTEAFF,TGTGCCAGCAGTTACGGAGCAGTGAACACTGAAGCTTTCTTT,TRBV6-2/TRBV6-3,14,many,TRBJ1-1,-
CASKDRGYEQYF,TGTGCCAGCAAGGACAGGGGCTACGAGCAGTACTTC,TRBV6-2/TRBV6-3,12,many,TRBJ2-7,TRBD1
CASSSQGADGKAFF,TGTGCCAGCAGTTCACAGGGGGCAGACGGGAAAGCTTTCTTT,TRBV27,14,many,TRBJ1-1,TRBD1
CASSPRGKGLAPHNEQFF,TGTGCCAGCAGCCCCCGGGGGAAAGGACTAGCGCCGCACAATGAGCAGTTCTTC,TRBV11-2,18,-,TRBJ2-1,TRBD2
CSVGGDFENEQFF,TGCAGCGTTGGAGGGGATTTTGAGAATGAGCAGTTCTTC,TRBV29-1,13,-,TRBJ2-1,-
CASSFRGALHYEQYF,TGTGCCAGCAGTTTTCGTGGAGCGCTACACTACGAGCAGTACTTC,TRBV12-3/TRBV12-4,15,few,TRBJ2-7,-
CSGSSGSSYNEQFF,TGCAGTGGCAGTAGCGGGAGCTCCTACAATGAGCAGTTCTTC,TRBV20-1,14,many,TRBJ2-1,TRBD2
CASSETRAMSEQYF,TGTGCCAGCAGTGAAACCAGGGCTATGAGTGAGCAGTACTTC,TRBV2,14,many,TRBJ2-7,-